This TCR beta chain was recovered during a study of blood T cell repertoires in COVID-19. Clones were read by immunoSEQ multiplex PCR, and TCRdb kept only the in-frame ones, dropping some. The sample has 150,000 or so clones; about three quarters are singletons. CDR1 is SGHNT, CDR2 YENEEA, per germline. Trimming cost V 5 bases and J 5 bases, with 13 bases left between them. The CDR3 runs 14 residues. The clonotype comes from an older man with acute or convalescent COVID-19. The sequencing sample was made of peripheral blood. The rearrangement links TRBV11-3 to TRBJ2-1; D is possibly TRBD2 (6 bases). CDR3 nucleotides: TGTGCCAGCAGCAAGAGCTGGAGGGACAATGAGCAGTTCTTC. Its translation is CASSKSWRDNEQFF.